The next 7 T cell receptor beta chains were all read from a single sample in a study of beta chain features in type 1 diabetes. Study-wide results and limits: Moderate yet significant TCRB CDR3 shortening was seen in Type 1 diabetes patients in all four CD4+ subsets.

Their antigens are not known. Investigators reverse transcribed all isolated RNA, so they sequenced expressed TCRB transcripts. The repertoire was sequenced with immunoSEQ multiplex PCR; TCRdb's copy has only in-frame clones and lacks some. In the table there are hundreds of thousands of clones, around 15% of which are singletons. The specimen was naive CD4+ T cells from blood. The receptors derive from a man aged 18 to 35 with type 1 diabetes.

CDR3 in amino acids: CASSPYWTDLNSPLHF. The CDR3 nucleotides are TGTGCCAGCAGTCCCTACTGGACAGACCTGAATTCACCCCTCCACTTT. The V gene is TRBV27, the J gene TRBJ1-6; D may be TRBD1 (6 bases). The CDR3 covers 16 residues. V gave up 5 bases and J gave up 7 bases, with 18 bases separating them. CDR1 is MNHEY and CDR2 is SMNVEV in the germline V gene (reference sequence).

This clone was counted a few times. The rearrangement uses TRBV6-4 and TRBJ2-5, with TRBD2 identical over 8 bases. V was pared by 3 bases and J by 5 bases, with 11 bases of the junction left unmatched. This CDR3 comprises 16 residues. Germline values: CDR1 MRHNA, CDR2 SNTAGT. In nucleotides, the CDR3 is TGTGCCAGCAGTGAGACGAGCGGGGGCCCTATGGAGACCCAGTACTTC. Residues: CASSETSGGPMETQYF.

V usage is TRBV27 and J usage is TRBJ1-5, with D possibly being TRBD1 (5 bases). The V end lost 2 bases, the J end lost 2 bases, and 10 bases lay between the germline ends. CDR1 is MNHEY, CDR2 SMNVEV, per germline (reference sequence). This CDR3 spans 15 amino acids. The CDR3 DNA reads TGTGCCAGCAGTTTAAGAAGGGACGGCAATCAGCCCCAGCATTTT. This codes for CASSLRRDGNQPQHF.

This rearrangement joins TRBV30 to TRBJ1-3; 9 bases are shared with TRBD1. The CDR3 runs 15 residues. Germline V lookup: CDR1 GTSNPN, CDR2 SVGIG (reference sequence). V was pared by 3 bases and J by 7 bases, with 10 bases of the junction left unmatched. In DNA, the CDR3 is TGTGCCTGGAGGAAATCCGGGACAGGGATTAACACCATATATTTT. Translating gives CAWRKSGTGINTIYF.

This clone was counted between two and nine times. The rearrangement links TRBV27 to TRBJ1-5; TRBD1 might be the D (6 bases). Trimming took 4 bases from V and 6 from J, leaving 16 bases between them. Per germline, CDR1 MNHEY and CDR2 SMNVEV (reference sequence). The CDR3 spans 15 residues. As DNA, the CDR3 is TGTGCCAGCAGTTACGACAGGTCGGCGGGTCAGCCCCAGCATTTT. Amino acid sequence: CASSYDRSAGQPQHF.

This clone has more than one count but fewer than ten. The rearrangement links TRBV7-2 to TRBJ1-2, with TRBD1 as a possible D gene (5 bases). This CDR3 has 16 amino acids. Trimming removed 1 base from V and 5 bases from J, with 17 bases in between. The germline V gene has CDR1 SGHTA and CDR2 FQGNSA. The CDR3 bases are TGTGCCAGCAGCTTAGGTCCCCTTGGGGGATTATATGGCTACACCTTC. Its protein product is CASSLGPLGGLYGYTF.

This clone was found a few times. The chain is built from TRBV30 and TRBJ1-6, with 10 bases that match TRBD1. With V trimmed by 4 bases and J by 8 bases, 5 bases remained unmatched. CDR3 size: 14 residues. The germline CDR1 and CDR2 sequences are GTSNPN and SVGIG (reference sequence). CDR3 in DNA: TGTGCCTGGACGGCCGGGACAGGGGATTCACCCCTCCACTTT. Amino acid sequence: CAWTAGTGDSPLHF.